The TCR beta chain described here comes from a study of tumor and adjacent non-tumor tissue in lung cancer. This CDR3 contains 11 residues. Germline V CDR1 and CDR2: DFQATT, SNEGSKA (reference sequence). No cell sorting was done before RNA was extracted from the tissue. This non-tumor lung sample came from over 3 cm beyond the tumor edge. The library came from three nested PCR rounds adapted from ARM-PCR protocols. TCRdb reprocessed the multiplex PCR reads via MiXCR and lists one record per CDR3 protein. Among more than 85,000 distinct CDR3 sequences listed, approximately 60% were seen once. Specimen: distant non-tumor lung tissue. This chain connects TRBV20-1 to TRBJ2-5, with D unresolved. The sequence came from a man aged 25 to 45 with non-small cell lung cancer. CDR3 bases: TGCAATGATACCCAACAGGAGACCCAGTACTTC. This gives the protein CNDTQQETQYF.